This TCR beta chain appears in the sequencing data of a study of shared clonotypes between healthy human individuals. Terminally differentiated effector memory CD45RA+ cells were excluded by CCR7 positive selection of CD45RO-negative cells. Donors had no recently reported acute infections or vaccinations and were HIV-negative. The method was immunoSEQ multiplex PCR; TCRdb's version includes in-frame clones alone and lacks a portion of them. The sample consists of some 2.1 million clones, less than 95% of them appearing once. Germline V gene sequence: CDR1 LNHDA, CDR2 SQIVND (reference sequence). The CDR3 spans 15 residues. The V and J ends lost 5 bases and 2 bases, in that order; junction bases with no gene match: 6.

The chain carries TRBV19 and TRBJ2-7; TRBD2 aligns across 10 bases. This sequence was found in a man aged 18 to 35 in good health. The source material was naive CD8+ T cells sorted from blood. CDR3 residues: CASSRRTSGPYEQYF. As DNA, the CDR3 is TGTGCCAGTAGTCGGCGGACTAGCGGACCCTACGAGCAGTACTTC. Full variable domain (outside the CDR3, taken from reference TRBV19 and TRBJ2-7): DGGITQSPKYLFRKEGQNVTLSCEQNLNHDAMYWYRQDPGQGLRLIYYSQIVNDFQKGDIAEGYSVSREKKESFPLTVTSAQKNPTAFYLCASSRRTSGPYEQYFGPGTRLTVT.